This T cell receptor beta chain was identified during a study of T-cell memory formation after mild COVID-19. The sample holds a few counts of this clonotype. The antigen is unknown. A single record per CDR3 protein comes from TCRdb applying MiXCR to the 5' RACE reads. The sample consists of hundreds of thousands of distinct CDR3 sequences, about 20% of them appearing once. Trimming took off 0 bases at V and 6 bases at J, with 12 bases between the two ends. The CDR3 is 14 residues long. CDR1 is SGHDN and CDR2 is FVKESK in the germline V gene. Broader study findings: Chiefly within CM and EM were the contracting CD4+ clones; CD8+ ones were within EMRA. The SARS-CoV-2 specificity of second-wave clones reaching peak at day 37 remained unverified. Pre-infection memory carried some responding clones, suggesting that cross-reactive memory joined.

This TCR was recovered from an adult woman who had mild COVID-19 (a few samples of this study predate the infection). Cell type and time point are not known. Sequenced sample: PBMCs or a T cell subset sorted from them (not recorded which). The rearrangement uses TRBV14 and TRBJ2-7, with D possibly being TRBD1 or TRBD2 (6 bases each). CDR3 in DNA: TGTGCCAGCAGCCAAGATCGGGGGCTCGTCGAGCAGTACTTC. Its protein is CASSQDRGLVEQYF.